This T cell receptor (beta chain) was captured by sequencing in a study of vaccination and CD4 T cells after COVID-19. Overall study context: Once diagnosed, patients had post-COVID samples drawn a median approximately 99 days later (range 35 to 161). Study observations and caveats: Counts of SARS-CoV-2-reactive clonotypes had a median that went from about 20 to 38, a nonsignificant change.

Described treatment: approximately 9-day PBMC culture with coronavirus spike peptide pools or control peptides (ViraFEST assay). With the Oncomine TCR Beta short-read assay, DNA from cultured CD4+ T cells was sequenced. TCRdb reprocessed the PCR reads with MiXCR, giving one entry per CDR3 protein. The data hold more than 12,000 distinct CDR3 sequences, with around 73% observed a single time. Remarks on this clonotype: The antigen is unknown.

Germline V gene data show CDR1 as MGHRA and CDR2 as YSYEKL. The CDR3 sequence is 18 residues long. Trimming at V came to 6 bases and at J to 10 bases, leaving 18 bases not matched to a gene. The receptor was derived from a human donor who had recovered from COVID-19. The sequenced sample was CD4+ T cells from blood, cultured in vitro. This sequence joins TRBV4-1 and TRBJ2-1; 13 nucleotides line up with TRBD2. The CDR3 region is CASREDRVGTSGIREQFF. The CDR3 coding sequence is TGCGCCAGCAGGGAGGACAGGGTTGGGACTAGCGGGATCCGCGAGCAGTTCTTC.